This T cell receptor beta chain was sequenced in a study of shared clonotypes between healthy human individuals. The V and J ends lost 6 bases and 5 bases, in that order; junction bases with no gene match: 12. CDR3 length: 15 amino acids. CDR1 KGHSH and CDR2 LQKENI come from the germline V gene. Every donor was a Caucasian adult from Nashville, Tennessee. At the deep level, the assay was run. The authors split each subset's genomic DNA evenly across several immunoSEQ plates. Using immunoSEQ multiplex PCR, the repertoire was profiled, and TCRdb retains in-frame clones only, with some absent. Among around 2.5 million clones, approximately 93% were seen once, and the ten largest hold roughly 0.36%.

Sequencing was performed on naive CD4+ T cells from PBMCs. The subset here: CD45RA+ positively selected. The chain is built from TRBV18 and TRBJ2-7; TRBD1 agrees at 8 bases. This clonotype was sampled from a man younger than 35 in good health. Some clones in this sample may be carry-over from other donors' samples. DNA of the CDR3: TGTGCCAGCTCCTTGCGACAGGGGATTTATAACGAGCAGTACTTC. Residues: CASSLRQGIYNEQYF.